This TCR beta chain was profiled in a study of CD8 T cells in ankylosing spondylitis. Germline V gives CDR1 SGHTA, CDR2 FQGTGA. The trim removed 3 bases at V and 3 bases at J, leaving 7 bases unmatched. The CDR3 is 16 amino acids. This clonotype was found many times. What it binds is not known. Points from the study as a whole: Relatively rare in peripheral blood, disease-linked clones were also CD8+.

TCRdb independently ran MiXCR on the 5' RACE reads; one entry per CDR3 protein. The table records 300,000 to 350,000 distinct CDR3 sequences, 20% of them present only once. This clonotype was obtained from a female donor with ankylosing spondylitis or in good health (not recorded which). The specimen sequenced was blood, either unsorted or a sorted T cell fraction (not recorded which). The chain has TRBV7-3 and TRBJ2-3; 9 nucleotides align to TRBD1. The CDR3 loop reads CASSFSGTGRTDTQYF. DNA of the CDR3: TGTGCCAGCAGCTTCTCCGGGACAGGGAGGACAGATACGCAGTATTTT. The variable domain in full, completed from reference TRBV7-3 and TRBJ2-3, reads GAGVSQTPSNKVTEKGKYVELRCDPISGHTALYWYRQSLGQGPEFLIYFQGTGAADDSGLPNDRFFAVRPEGSVSTLKIQRTERGDSAVYLCASSFSGTGRTDTQYFGPGTRLTVL.